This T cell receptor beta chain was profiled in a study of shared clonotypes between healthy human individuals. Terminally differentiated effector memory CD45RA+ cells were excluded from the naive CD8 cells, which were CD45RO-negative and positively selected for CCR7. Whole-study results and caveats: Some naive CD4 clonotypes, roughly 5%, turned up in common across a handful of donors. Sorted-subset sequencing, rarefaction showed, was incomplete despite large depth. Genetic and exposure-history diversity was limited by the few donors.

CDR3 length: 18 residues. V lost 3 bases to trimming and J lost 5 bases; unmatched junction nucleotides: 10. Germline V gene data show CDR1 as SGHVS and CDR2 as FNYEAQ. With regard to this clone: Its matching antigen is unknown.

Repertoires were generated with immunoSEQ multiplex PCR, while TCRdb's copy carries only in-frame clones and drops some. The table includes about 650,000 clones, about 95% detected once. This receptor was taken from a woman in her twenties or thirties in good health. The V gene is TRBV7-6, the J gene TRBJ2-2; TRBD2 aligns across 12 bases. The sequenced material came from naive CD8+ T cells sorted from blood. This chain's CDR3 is CASSLGRLAGVGTGELFF. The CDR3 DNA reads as TGTGCCAGCAGCTTGGGGAGACTAGCGGGAGTGGGGACCGGGGAGCTGTTTTTT.